Below, 26 T cell receptor beta chains from the same sample are listed, as sequenced in a study of blood T cell repertoires in COVID-19. The assay was immunoSEQ multiplex PCR, and TCRdb's table has in-frame clones only and misses some. The sample comprises 250,000 to 300,000 clones, around 86% of which are singletons, and 3.6% rests with the top ten. Specimen: peripheral blood. Receptor source: a man aged 18 to 30 with active or convalescent COVID-19.

The V gene is TRBV7-8, the J gene TRBJ2-2, with TRBD2 identical over 8 bases. Germline values: CDR1 SGHVS, CDR2 FQNEAQ. This CDR3 region has 15 residues. V shed 6 bases, J shed 5 bases, and the junction held 8 bases outside the gene matches. DNA for the CDR3: TGTGCCAGCAGATTTATAGCGGGACGAACCGGGGAGCTGTTTTTT. Amino acid sequence: CASRFIAGRTGELFF.

J is TRBJ1-6 and V is TRBV5-4; TRBD1 matches at 12 bases. Unmatched junction bases numbered 6, after V lost 5 bases and J lost 6 bases. The CDR3 length is 16 residues. The germline V gene has CDR1 SGHNT and CDR2 YYREEE (reference sequence). The CDR3 nucleotides read TGTGCCAGCAGTTCGGGGACAGGGGGCCTTAATTCACCCCTCCACTTT. This codes for CASSSGTGGLNSPLHF. Drawing the rest from reference TRBV5-4 and TRBJ1-6, the complete variable domain is ETGVTQSPTHLIKTRGQQVTLRCSSQSGHNTVSWYQQALGQGPQFIFQYYREEENGRGNFPPRFSGLQFPNYSSELNVNALELDDSALYLCASSSGTGGLNSPLHFGNGTRLTVT.

The chain carries TRBV7-2 and TRBJ2-2, with D tentatively TRBD2 (5 bases). Trimming stripped 4 bases from V and 2 bases from J, with 11 bases between. CDR1 is SGHTA, CDR2 FQGNSA, per germline. This CDR3 comprises 15 residues. The CDR3 loop reads CASSYQRSNTGELFF. CDR3 nucleotide sequence: TGTGCCAGCAGCTACCAGCGGAGTAACACCGGGGAGCTGTTTTTT.

This sequence joins TRBV30 and TRBJ1-2; TRBD1 might be the D (5 bases). The germline gives CDR1 GTSNPN, CDR2 SVGIG (reference sequence). The CDR3 is made up of 13 amino acids. The V and J ends lost 0 bases and 2 bases respectively, with 7 bases between them. CDR3 bases: TGTGCCTGGAGTGTACAGGAGAACTATGGCTACACCTTC. This encodes CAWSVQENYGYTF.

This clone showed up just a few times. J is TRBJ1-2 and V is TRBV28; maybe TRBD1 (6 bases). CDR1 is MDHEN and CDR2 is SYDVKM in the germline V gene. The CDR3 contains 15 residues. Between the trimmed V and J ends, which lost 5 bases and 1 base, there was a span of 14 bases. CDR3 coding DNA: TGTGCCAGCAGTCCCTTGACAGGACTTAACTATGGCTACACCTTC. Encoded protein: CASSPLTGLNYGYTF.

This clone has more than one count but fewer than ten. V gene TRBV9 combines with J gene TRBJ2-2; D may be TRBD2 (5 bases). Deletions cut 2 bases from V and 8 bases from J, with 7 bases between. Germline loops: CDR1 SGDLS, CDR2 YYNGEE. CDR3 length: 12 amino acids. In DNA, the CDR3 is TGTGCCAGCAGCGTCGGGGAGGGGGAGCTGTTTTTT. It yields the protein CASSVGEGELFF.

The CDR3 loop reads CATSRGRTGKETQYF. CDR3 DNA: TGTGCCACCAGCAGGGGTAGGACAGGGAAGGAGACCCAGTACTTC. The chain links TRBV15 to TRBJ2-5; 8 nucleotides line up with TRBD1. This CDR3 region has 15 residues. Unmatched junction bases numbered 8, after V lost 3 bases and J lost 5 bases. The germline gives CDR1 LNHNV, CDR2 YYDKDF (reference sequence).

The chain couples TRBV18 to TRBJ2-1; 9 bases are a match to TRBD2. After removal of 8 bases from V and 2 bases from J, the junction contained 7 bases not matched to a gene. The length of the CDR3 is 15 residues. Germline V gene sequence: CDR1 KGHSH, CDR2 LQKENI. CDR3 loop: CASPKAGGTYNEQFF. The CDR3 DNA is TGTGCCAGCCCCAAAGCGGGGGGTACCTACAATGAGCAGTTCTTC. The variable domain in full, with the rest retrieved from reference TRBV18 and TRBJ2-1, is NAGVMQNPRHLVRRRGQEARLRCSPMKGHSHVYWYRQLPEEGLKFMVYLQKENIIDESGMPKERFSAEFPKEGPSILRIQQVVRGDSAAYFCASPKAGGTYNEQFFGPGTRLTVL.

This clone showed up just once. The chain couples TRBV7-8 to TRBJ2-4, with D possibly TRBD2 on 5 matching bases. This CDR3 has 13 amino acids. Germline V lookup: CDR1 SGHVS, CDR2 FQNEAQ. Trimming took off 1 base at V and 9 bases at J, with 10 bases between the two ends. The CDR3 here is CASSLGGLSIQYF. CDR3 coding DNA: TGTGCCAGCAGCTTAGGAGGGTTAAGCATTCAGTACTTC.

The chain recombines TRBV29-1 with TRBJ2-2; TRBD1 might be the D (5 bases). V lost 4 bases and J lost 6, with 9 bases in between. Germline CDR1 and CDR2: SQVTM and ANQGSEA. This CDR3 is 12 amino acids long. The CDR3 spells CSVARVAGELFF. CDR3 coding DNA: TGCAGCGTTGCCAGGGTGGCCGGGGAGCTGTTTTTT.

The chain employs TRBV7-3 and TRBJ2-3; D is perhaps TRBD2 (6 bases). Germline V CDR1 and CDR2: SGHTA, FQGTGA. Trimming pared 6 bases from V and 6 bases from J, leaving 19 bases between. This CDR3 comprises 15 residues. CDR3 sequence: CASSPFLGGPDTQYF. The DNA of the CDR3 is TGTGCCAGCAGTCCGTTCTTGGGGGGTCCTGATACGCAGTATTTT.

The chain employs TRBV6-1 and TRBJ1-2, with D possibly matching TRBD1 (5 bases). Germline loops: CDR1 MNHNS, CDR2 SASEGT. The CDR3 sequence is 14 residues long. V was shortened by 1 base and J by 4 bases, with 10 bases between the two germline ends. Here the CDR3 DNA reads TGTGCCAGCAGTGAAGTGGGGGGGGGCTATGGCTACACCTTC. This encodes CASSEVGGGYGYTF.

The chain uses TRBV5-4 and TRBJ2-7; TRBD2 matches 8 bases. V lost 0 bases, J lost 3 bases, and 5 bases stayed unmatched. The CDR3 is 15 amino acids. CDR1 and CDR2 (germline): SGHNT, YYREEE (reference sequence). The CDR3 region is CASSLDVAGFYEQYF. CDR3 bases: TGTGCCAGCAGCTTGGATGTAGCGGGATTCTACGAGCAGTACTTC.

The count of this clone is one. This chain links TRBV7-3 with TRBJ2-3, with D perhaps matching TRBD1 (6 bases). V was clipped by 5 bases and J by 2 bases, with 11 bases between them. The length of the CDR3 is 14 residues. CDR1 and CDR2 from the germline V gene are SGHTA and FQGTGA. Written as DNA, the CDR3 is TGTGCCAGCAGCCATGGACAGTACACAGATACGCAGTATTTT. Residues: CASSHGQYTDTQYF.

The chain is built from TRBV11-2 and TRBJ1-2, with a weak D call TRBD1 (6 bases). Germline V CDR1 and CDR2: SGHAT, FQNNGV. The CDR3 has 14 amino acids. Trimming removed 1 base from V and 4 bases from J, with 10 bases in between. The CDR3 bases are TGTGCCAGCAGCTTAGTTTTGGACAGCTATGGCTACACCTTC. Translated, it gives CASSLVLDSYGYTF. The full variable domain, completed using reference TRBV11-2 and TRBJ1-2, is EAGVAQSPRYKIIEKRQSVAFWCNPISGHATLYWYQQILGQGPKLLIQFQNNGVVDDSQLPKDRFSAERLKGVDSTLKIQPAKLEDSAVYLCASSLVLDSYGYTFGSGTRLTVV.

V and J are TRBV27 and TRBJ1-5, with 9 bases aligning to TRBD1. Trimming removed 4 bases from V and 2 bases from J; junction bases left unmatched: 3. Germline values: CDR1 MNHEY, CDR2 SMNVEV (reference sequence). This CDR3 is built from 15 residues. The CDR3 DNA reads TGTGCCAGCAGTTCACAGGGGGCCGGCAATCAGCCCCAGCATTTT. Its protein product is CASSSQGAGNQPQHF.

This chain joins TRBV5-6 and TRBJ2-3; 7 bases line up with TRBD1. The CDR3 runs to 16 residues. Germline V gene sequence: CDR1 SGHDT, CDR2 YYEEEE. Trimming cost V 4 bases and J 5 bases; bases outside gene matches: 13. Here the CDR3 reads CASSPIADRAGDTQYF. The CDR3 DNA reads TGTGCCAGCAGCCCAATCGCCGACAGGGCGGGAGATACGCAGTATTTT.

This clone appeared once. This chain uses TRBV9 with TRBJ2-2; TRBD1 agrees at 7 bases. Trimming cost V 2 bases and J 6 bases; bases outside gene matches: 7. Germline CDR1 reads SGDLS; CDR2 reads YYNGEE. The CDR3 runs 15 residues. This chain's CDR3 is CASSVTGTEAGELFF. CDR3 coding DNA: TGTGCCAGCAGCGTTACCGGGACAGAGGCCGGGGAGCTGTTTTTT.

V usage is TRBV9 and J usage is TRBJ1-5; D unclear. Trimming pared 1 base from V and 4 bases from J, leaving 6 bases between. CDR3 size: 13 residues. Germline assignment: CDR1 SGDLS and CDR2 YYNGEE. The CDR3 here is CASSVHNNQPQHF. The DNA for the CDR3 is TGTGCCAGCAGCGTACACAATAATCAGCCCCAGCATTTT.

V and J are TRBV2 and TRBJ1-1; D might be TRBD1 (5 bases). Trimming pared 8 bases from V and 4 bases from J, leaving 8 bases between. This CDR3 has 11 residues. CDR1 and CDR2 from the germline V gene are SNHLY and FYNNEI. The CDR3 DNA follows: TGTGCCAGCTGGGGCACCACTGAAGCTTTCTTT. Residues: CASWGTTEAFF.

This chain joins TRBV7-3 and TRBJ2-3; D might be TRBD1 (6 bases). Between the trimmed V and J ends, which lost 4 bases and 6 bases, there was a span of 14 bases. This CDR3 region has 14 residues. Germline V gives CDR1 SGHTA, CDR2 FQGTGA. CDR3 coding DNA: TGTGCCAGCAGCTCCACAGGGCCTCCGGATACGCAGTATTTT. It encodes CASSSTGPPDTQYF.

The chain couples TRBV11-3 to TRBJ2-1; unclear D gene. Germline assignment: CDR1 SGHNT and CDR2 YENEEA. The CDR3 consists of 14 residues. V lost 4 bases to trimming and J lost 1 base, with 8 bases between them. CDR3 coding DNA: TGTGCCAGCAGCTCAGACCATTCCTACAATGAGCAGTTCTTC. Its translation is CASSSDHSYNEQFF.

The chain links TRBV2 to TRBJ1-2; 7 bases are a match to TRBD1. The CDR3 covers 14 residues. V dropped 8 bases and J dropped 5; count of bases not matched to a gene: 11. Germline CDR1 SNHLY, CDR2 FYNNEI. The CDR3 is CASARQGREYGYTF. The CDR3 DNA follows: TGTGCCAGCGCTAGACAGGGAAGGGAGTATGGCTACACCTTC.

The chain is built from TRBV7-2 and TRBJ2-7; possibly TRBD2 for D (6 bases). Germline V lookup: CDR1 SGHTA, CDR2 FQGNSA. The V end was cut by 5 bases, the J end by 4 bases, with 18 bases between. This CDR3 spans 15 amino acids. CDR3 nucleotides: TGTGCCAGCAGCAAGGGAGGACTGGGGTTTTACGAGCAGTACTTC. It translates to CASSKGGLGFYEQYF.

The rearrangement links TRBV28 to TRBJ1-5; D is unclear. V lost 3 bases, J lost 5 bases, and 11 bases lay in between. Germline V gene lookup returns CDR1 MDHEN and CDR2 SYDVKM. CDR3 length: 14 amino acids. The CDR3 is CASSFSGEYQPQHF. As DNA, the CDR3 is TGTGCCAGCAGTTTTTCCGGGGAATATCAGCCCCAGCATTTT.

This chain connects TRBV2 to TRBJ1-5, with 9 bases matching TRBD1. With V trimmed by 5 bases and J by 6 bases, 5 bases remained unmatched. The CDR3 loop spans 14 amino acids. CDR1 SNHLY and CDR2 FYNNEI come from the germline V gene. The CDR3 protein is CASSWDRESQPQHF. The CDR3 DNA reads TGTGCCAGCAGTTGGGACAGGGAGAGTCAGCCCCAGCATTTT.